The sequence of this T cell receptor (beta chain) was determined in a study of beta chain features in type 1 diabetes (dated by TCRdb to about 2018). With regard to the full study: Mean age, gender distribution, total cell number and subset yield were not different between patients and healthy donors. A total of around 110,000,000 sorted cells were examined across all samples, and a strong correlation was observed between cell number per subset and RNA yield. The study compared the TCRB repertoires of sorted circulating CD4+ T cell subsets in recently diagnosed type 1 diabetes patients with those in matched healthy donors. Regulatory and stem cell-like memory subsets were obtained from only 8 patients and roughly 8 healthy donors, while naive and central memory subsets were obtained from all 28 donors.

All of the isolated RNA was reverse transcribed with the High Capacity cDNA Reverse Transcription Kit, so expressed TCRB transcripts were sequenced. Deep immunoSEQ sequencing was applied to naive, central memory and regulatory T cell samples, giving an average of about 3.4 million total reads per sample. After sorted cells were lysed in RLT buffer, RNA was extracted with DNase-treated RNeasy Micro or Mini kits, with the choice depending on cell number. Each cell subset was processed separately to prevent cross-contamination, with patient and healthy donor samples processed together. The immunoSEQ multiplex PCR was used to amplify TCRB sequences from cDNA, yielding 87-bp fragments that span the CDR3 region. Sequencing of the amplicons was done on the Illumina HiSeq platform. Under the source paper's analysis protocol: Synthetic template baselines were used to correct PCR bias computationally, reads within Hamming distance 2 were collapsed, and singletons that could not be merged were discarded. Reads were aligned to IMGT to assign V, D and J genes, CDR3 length, and insertions or deletions at six rearrangement sites. Clonotype counts were normalized to sorted cell number within each subset before computing true diversity and Gini coefficients with the tcR R package. Repertoire sharing was quantified using the overlap coefficient calculated on TCRB nucleotide sequences. Out-of-frame TCRB sequences from naive cells were analyzed as a proxy for the pre-selection repertoire. TCRdb mirrors the immuneACCESS table, restricted to in-frame sequences. Some clones are absent from its copies; in checked studies, under half trace to an unresolved V gene, and the reason for the others is unknown. Clone size and the V and J calls come from that table; the DNA yielded D and trimming. The sample table contains 300,000 to 350,000 clones; only one count was recorded for about 20% of them. The ten largest clones take up around 0.045% of the sample.

Each donor gave one peripheral blood draw, roughly 0.12 L on average, collected into heparinised tubes. A BD FACSAria II and a panel including CD45RO, CCR7, CD25, CD127, CD95 and CD27 were used to sort naive, central memory, regulatory and stem cell-like memory CD4+ T cells. All sorted populations exceeded 95% purity. Right away, PBMCs were isolated by Lymphoprep density gradient centrifugation and were stained directly, with no culture step. To minimize batch effects, samples were stained and sorted in pairs, one healthy donor with one patient per experiment. General study outcomes and caveats: Naive, central memory and regulatory TCRB repertoires appeared more similar among patients than among healthy donors. Because cDNA was sequenced instead of genomic DNA, highly expressing activated cells could be over-represented, though the groups showed no difference in activation or CD3 levels. A moderate but significant shortening of TCRB CDR3 length was observed in type 1 diabetes patients in all four CD4+ subsets. Only small numbers of individuals were included in the HLA sub-analyses, which left unresolved whether HLA type had any influence on TCRB rearrangement. Shorter templates might have been favored by PCR, but patient and control samples were amplified and corrected together, so both groups would have been affected equally by any skew. At VDJ recombination sites, patients with type 1 diabetes made fewer insertions and deleted more nucleotides, a pattern implying thymic rearrangement abnormalities.

Taken from cysteine to phenylalanine, the CDR3 has 15 residues. Only the CDR3 DNA is retained, 45 bases long and in frame from the first base. V lost 4 bases and J lost 2 bases; the stretch between them is 14 bases long. The germline V gene supplies CDR1 SGDLS and CDR2 YYNGEE. In this sample, this clone turned up a few times. Its cognate antigen has yet to be identified. Base qualities are not recorded, but no much larger clone differs from it by a single base. The sequence was collected from a woman under 30 in good health. This sequence uses TRBV9 and TRBJ2-3; 6 matching bases give a weak D call of TRBD2. Sequencing used naive CD4+ T cells from blood. The sample's cell subset or site label, in plain terms: true naive CD4+ T cells. The nucleotide sequence reads TGTGCCAGCAGCACCTCTACGGGGGTCACAGATACGCAGTATTTT. This gives the protein CASSTSTGVTDTQYF. Outside the CDR3, residues come from the reference TRBV9 and TRBJ2-3 proteins, so the full variable domain is: DSGVTQTPKHLITATGQRVTLRCSPRSGDLSVYWYQQSLDQGLQFLIQYYNGEERAKGNILERFSAQQFPDLHSELNLSSLELGDSALYFCASSTSTGVTDTQYFGPGTRLTVL.